Following are 26 T cell receptor beta chains from one sample sequenced in a study of cytomegalovirus exposure and HLA in healthy donors. Use of 60 Vbeta and 13 Jbeta primers characterized the PCR. Libraries were prepared by immunoSEQ multiplex PCR; TCRdb keeps only in-frame clonotypes and omits some of them. The sample lists 170,000 or so clones, about four fifths occurring once. The specimen sequenced was PBMCs. These TCRs come from a woman in her forties or fifties in good health and CMV-seropositive.

V and J are TRBV27 and TRBJ1-2; D possibly corresponds to TRBD1 (5 bases). The ends were cut back, 0 bases at V and 7 bases at J, with 15 bases in the middle. The germline V gene encodes CDR1 MNHEY and CDR2 SMNVEV (reference sequence). The CDR3 sequence is 15 residues long. The chain's CDR3 is CASSLSWLRDSGYTF. CDR3 sequence (DNA): TGTGCCAGCAGTTTATCGTGGCTCCGGGACTCTGGCTACACCTTC.

This clone was counted a single time. The gene calls are TRBV7-3 and TRBJ2-1, with D possibly being TRBD2 (6 bases). This CDR3 comprises 15 residues. V was pared by 2 bases and J by 0 bases, with 8 bases between. Germline V lookup: CDR1 SGHTA, CDR2 FQGTGA. In nucleotides, the CDR3 is TGTGCCAGCAGCTTAGACGGGAGCTCCTACAATGAGCAGTTCTTC. The encoded protein is CASSLDGSSYNEQFF.

Regarding this clone: Mismatch with germline at one junction end may stem from a read error. The V and J genes are TRBV7-9 and TRBJ1-3; D not certain. This CDR3 is built from 13 residues. Germline CDR1 is SEHNR and CDR2 is FQNEAQ (reference sequence). The CDR3 nucleotides are TGTTCCAGCAGCTTAACGGTCGGAAACACCATATATTTT. Its protein is CSSSLTVGNTIYF.

The chain carries TRBV4-3 and TRBJ2-2; the D is unclear. The germline gives CDR1 LGHNA, CDR2 YSLEER. V was shortened by 1 base and J by 0 bases, with 12 bases between the two germline ends. The CDR3 sequence is 17 residues long. CDR3 DNA sequence: TGCGCCAGCAGCCAAGTTTGGCGGATCACGAACACCGGGGAGCTGTTTTTT. This encodes CASSQVWRITNTGELFF.

This sequence joins TRBV9 and TRBJ2-2; tentatively, D is TRBD1 (5 bases). With 1 base removed from V and 1 base from J, the gap between germline ends came to 5 bases. CDR1 SGDLS and CDR2 YYNGEE come from the germline V gene. The CDR3 sequence is 14 residues long. The CDR3 nucleotides are TGTGCCAGCAGCGTAAGGGGGAACACCGGGGAGCTGTTTTTT. It is translated as CASSVRGNTGELFF. Together with reference TRBV9 and TRBJ2-2, the CDR3 gives the full variable domain: DSGVTQTPKHLITATGQRVTLRCSPRSGDLSVYWYQQSLDQGLQFLIQYYNGEERAKGNILERFSAQQFPDLHSELNLSSLELGDSALYFCASSVRGNTGELFFGEGSRLTVL.

The V and J genes are TRBV7-2 and TRBJ1-1; D is unclear. The V gene's germline CDR1 is SGHTA and CDR2 FQGNSA. CDR3 length equals 14 residues. The V gene lost 4 bases and the J gene lost 3 bases, with 12 bases spanning the gap. This CDR3 reads CASSWLRSYTEAFF. The CDR3 bases are TGTGCCAGCAGCTGGCTCCGATCTTACACTGAAGCTTTCTTT.

The CDR3 protein is CASSRDSGNEKLFF. As DNA, the CDR3 is TGTGCCAGCTCACGGGACAGCGGAAATGAAAAACTGTTTTTT. This chain links TRBV18 with TRBJ1-4, with 7 positions matching TRBD1. This CDR3 has 14 amino acids. Germline CDR1 KGHSH, CDR2 LQKENI. The V gene end was trimmed by 4 bases and the J gene end by 5 bases; junction bases not matched to a gene: 4.

The rearrangement uses TRBV7-9 and TRBJ2-7; 8 nucleotides line up with TRBD1. Germline-derived CDR1 and CDR2 are SEHNR and FQNEAQ (reference sequence). CDR3 length: 14 residues. The V segment lost 5 bases and the J segment 1 base; nucleotides outside the gene matches: 4. Here the CDR3 reads CASSVGQASYEQYF. In DNA form, the CDR3 reads TGTGCCAGCAGCGTGGGACAGGCTTCCTACGAGCAGTACTTC. The whole variable domain, remainder taken from reference TRBV7-9 and TRBJ2-7, is DTGVSQNPRHKITKRGQNVTFRCDPISEHNRLYWYRQTLGQGPEFLTYFQNEAQLEKSRLLSDRFSAERPKGSFSTLEIQRTEQGDSAMYLCASSVGQASYEQYFGPGTRLTVT.

In this sample, this clone turned up once. This chain connects TRBV7-2 to TRBJ2-5, with TRBD1 matching over 7 bases. Near its end, the DNA agrees better with TRBJ2-7, so the J call may be wrong. CDR3 size: 17 residues. Germline V gene sequence: CDR1 SGHTA, CDR2 FQGNSA. CDR3 sequence reads: CASSLGDSPKGYYEQYF. CDR3 DNA sequence: TGTGCCAGCAGCTTAGGGGACAGCCCTAAGGGGTACTACGAGCAGTACTTC.

V is TRBV28 and J is TRBJ1-1; D unclear. V lost 4 bases and J lost 5, with 11 bases in between. This CDR3 is 13 amino acids long. Per the germline V gene, CDR1 is MDHEN and CDR2 is SYDVKM. CDR3 sequence: CASSSGGRTEAFF. The DNA of the CDR3 is TGTGCCAGCAGTTCTGGTGGGCGAACTGAAGCTTTCTTT.

The rearrangement uses TRBV19 and TRBJ2-7, with 11 bases fitting TRBD1. Germline V CDR1 and CDR2: LNHDA, SQIVND (reference sequence). The CDR3 totals 16 residues. V shed 3 bases and J 2 bases; nucleotides not matched to a gene: 6. The CDR3 spells CASSIFGQGATYEQYF. The CDR3 DNA reads TGTGCCAGTAGTATCTTCGGACAGGGGGCAACCTACGAGCAGTACTTC.

This clone was picked up a small number of times. V gene TRBV28 combines with J gene TRBJ1-1; a weak D match, TRBD1 (6 bases). Germline V lookup: CDR1 MDHEN, CDR2 SYDVKM. V lost 8 bases to trimming and J lost 1 base, with 11 bases between them. The CDR3 consists of 13 residues. CDR3 in DNA: TGTGCCAGCGGGGGCTATAAGAACACTGAAGCTTTCTTT. Amino acids: CASGGYKNTEAFF.

The CDR3 coding sequence is TGTGCCAGCAGCTTTGACAGGCAGGGCGAGCAGTACTTC. This sequence encodes CASSFDRQGEQYF. This rearrangement joins TRBV5-4 to TRBJ2-7, with a tentative D call TRBD1 (6 bases). The CDR3 consists of 13 residues. Trimming took off 2 bases at V and 6 bases at J, with 12 bases between the two ends. The germline V gene has CDR1 SGHNT and CDR2 YYREEE (reference sequence).

V gene TRBV9 combines with J gene TRBJ2-1; perhaps TRBD2 as D (7 bases). V lost 0 bases and J lost 9, with 19 bases in between. Germline assignment: CDR1 SGDLS and CDR2 YYNGEE. The CDR3 extends over 16 amino acids. The CDR3 DNA reads TGTGCCAGCAGCGTAGGGGGGGGGACAATCTTCGGTGAGCAGTTCTTC. Translated, it gives CASSVGGGTIFGEQFF.

V usage is TRBV7-3 and J usage is TRBJ2-6, with TRBD1 matching 7 bases. Unmatched junction bases numbered 5, after V lost 5 bases and J lost 1 base. The CDR3 totals 16 residues. The germline CDR1 and CDR2 sequences are SGHTA and FQGTGA. CDR3 bases: TGTGCCAGCAGCCTAAACAGGGGTTCTGGGGCCAACGTCCTGACTTTC. Protein: CASSLNRGSGANVLTF.

The chain has TRBV25-1 and TRBJ2-5, with D unresolved. The CDR3 has 13 amino acids. Germline CDR1 reads MGHDK; CDR2 reads SYGVNS. V was shortened by 6 bases and J by 5 bases, with 13 bases between the two germline ends. As DNA, the CDR3 is TGTGCCAGCAGCCGCTATCTACAGGAGACCCAGTACTTC. Its protein is CASSRYLQETQYF.

This clone was seen only once. This rearrangement joins TRBV28 to TRBJ2-7; 7 bases align to TRBD1. The CDR3 covers 14 residues. V shed 6 bases and J 0 bases; nucleotides not matched to a gene: 5. Germline values: CDR1 MDHEN, CDR2 SYDVKM. The CDR3 spells CASRQTGISYEQYF. DNA for the CDR3: TGTGCCAGCAGACAGACAGGGATCTCCTACGAGCAGTACTTC.

The rearrangement uses TRBV4-2 and TRBJ1-1, with 8 bases lining up with TRBD1. V dropped 0 bases and J dropped 0; count of bases not matched to a gene: 9. Germline CDR1 LGHNA, CDR2 YNFKEQ. The CDR3 covers 18 residues. The CDR3 loop reads CASSQEDNRGAMNTEAFF. The CDR3 region has the DNA TGTGCCAGCAGCCAAGAGGACAACAGGGGGGCTATGAACACTGAAGCTTTCTTT.

This chain uses TRBV2 with TRBJ2-7, with TRBD2 matching 7 bases. This CDR3 spans 14 amino acids. In germline, CDR1 is SNHLY, CDR2 FYNNEI. The ends lost 7 bases at V and 7 bases at J; junction bases unmatched: 13. The CDR3 DNA reads as TGTGCCAGCATCGGGACTACCTTTTTGGGTGAGCAGTACTTC. This codes for CASIGTTFLGEQYF.

As concerns this clone: This CDR3 is also generated by other DNA sequences in the sample. The chain has TRBV27 and TRBJ2-7; 7 positions match TRBD1. The V segment lost 2 bases and the J segment 3 bases; nucleotides outside the gene matches: 4. Germline V gene sequence: CDR1 MNHEY, CDR2 SMNVEV (reference sequence). The CDR3 has 14 residues. The CDR3 reads CASSLGTAHYEQYF. The CDR3, as DNA: TGTGCCAGCAGTTTAGGGACAGCCCACTACGAGCAGTACTTC.

This clone was counted once. The rearrangement uses TRBV27 and TRBJ2-7; D is perhaps TRBD2 (5 bases). Trimming removed 4 bases at V and 4 bases at J, with 14 bases between. Germline lookup yields CDR1 MNHEY and CDR2 SMNVEV (reference sequence). The CDR3 contains 14 residues. The CDR3 DNA reads as TGTGCCAGCAGTTCGGACTCCCAATGGTACGAGCAGTACTTC. It translates to CASSSDSQWYEQYF.

This clone was counted a few times. The chain recombines TRBV18 with TRBJ1-1, with 8 bases that match TRBD1. Germline V gives CDR1 KGHSH, CDR2 LQKENI. This CDR3 has 12 residues. With 3 bases clipped from V and 8 bases from J, the junction kept 2 bases outside the gene matches. Here the CDR3 reads CASSPDREEAFF. The CDR3 bases are TGTGCCAGCTCACCGGACAGGGAGGAAGCTTTCTTT.

The chain is built from TRBV28 and TRBJ1-6; 11 bases align to TRBD1. Losses at the gene ends were 5 bases for V and 10 bases for J; bases not matched to a gene: 7. The CDR3 runs 15 residues. Germline V lookup: CDR1 MDHEN, CDR2 SYDVKM. CDR3 sequence (DNA): TGTGCCAGCAGTCACCGGACAGGGGGCGGCTCACCCCTCCACTTT. Its translation is CASSHRTGGGSPLHF.

This clone was found a few times. The rearrangement links TRBV30 to TRBJ2-1; 11 positions match TRBD2. CDR1 is GTSNPN and CDR2 is SVGIG in the germline V gene (reference sequence). This CDR3 region has 15 residues. The V and J ends lost 0 bases and 3 bases, in that order; junction bases with no gene match: 1. The chain's CDR3 is CAWSVGLAGYNEQFF. CDR3 nucleotides: TGTGCCTGGAGTGTCGGACTAGCGGGCTACAATGAGCAGTTCTTC. Full variable domain (missing parts from reference TRBV30 and TRBJ2-1): SQTIHQWPATLVQPVGSPLSLECTVEGTSNPNLYWYRQAAGRGLQLLFYSVGIGQISSEVPQNLSASRPQDRQFILSSKKLLLSDSGFYLCAWSVGLAGYNEQFFGPGTRLTVL.

Worth noting for this clone: The limits of the CDR3 on the DNA are not certain, so only TCRdb's listed CDR3 is given. J is TRBJ1-5 and V is TRBV12-2; TRBD1 is the table's D call, not checked against the DNA. TRBV12-2 is annotated as a pseudogene. The CDR3 has 20 amino acids, counting both end residues. CDR3 sequence reads: CASRLARISSVGEGNQPQHF.

The genes are TRBV2 and TRBJ2-5, with 11 positions matching TRBD1. With V trimmed by 4 bases and J by 11 bases, 12 bases remained unmatched. CDR3 length: 15 amino acids. Germline CDR1 SNHLY, CDR2 FYNNEI. CDR3 region: CASSGGTGGREEQYF. CDR3 DNA sequence: TGTGCCAGCAGTGGGGGGACAGGGGGGAGAGAAGAGCAGTACTTC. Supplemented by reference TRBV2 and TRBJ2-5, the full variable domain reads EPEVTQTPSHQVTQMGQEVILRCVPISNHLYFYWYRQILGQKVEFLVSFYNNEISEKSEIFDDQFSVERPDGSNFTLKIRSTKLEDSAMYFCASSGGTGGREEQYFGPGTRLLVL.